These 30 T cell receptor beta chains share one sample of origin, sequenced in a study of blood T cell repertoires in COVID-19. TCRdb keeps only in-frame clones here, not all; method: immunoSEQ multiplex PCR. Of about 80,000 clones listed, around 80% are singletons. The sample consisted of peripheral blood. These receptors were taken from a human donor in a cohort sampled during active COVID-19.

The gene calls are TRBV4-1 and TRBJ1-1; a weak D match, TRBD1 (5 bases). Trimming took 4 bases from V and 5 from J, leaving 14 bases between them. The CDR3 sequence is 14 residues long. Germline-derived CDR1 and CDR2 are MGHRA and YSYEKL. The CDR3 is CASSPRDGGTEAFF. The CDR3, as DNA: TGCGCCAGCAGCCCGCGGGACGGTGGGACTGAAGCTTTCTTT.

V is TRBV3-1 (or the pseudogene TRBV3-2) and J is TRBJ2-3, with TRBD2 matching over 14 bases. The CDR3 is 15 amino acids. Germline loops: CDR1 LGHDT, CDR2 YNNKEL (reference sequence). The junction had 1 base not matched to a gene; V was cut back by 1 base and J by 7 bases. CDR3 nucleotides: TGTGCCAGCAGCCAAGGGACTAGCGGGGGGAATACGCAGTATTTT. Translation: CASSQGTSGGNTQYF.

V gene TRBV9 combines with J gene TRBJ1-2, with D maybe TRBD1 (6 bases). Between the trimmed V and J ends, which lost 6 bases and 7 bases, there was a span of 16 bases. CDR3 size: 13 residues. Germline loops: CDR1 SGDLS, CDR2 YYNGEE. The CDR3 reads CASTSVGARGYTF. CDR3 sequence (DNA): TGTGCCAGCACCAGTGTGGGGGCGCGTGGCTACACCTTC.

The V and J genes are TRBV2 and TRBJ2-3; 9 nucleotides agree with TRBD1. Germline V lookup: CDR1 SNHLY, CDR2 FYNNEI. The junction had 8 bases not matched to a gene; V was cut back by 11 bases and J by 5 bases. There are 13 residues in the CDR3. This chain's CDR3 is CAGEGQGRDTQYF. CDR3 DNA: TGTGCCGGAGAAGGACAGGGGCGAGATACGCAGTATTTT.

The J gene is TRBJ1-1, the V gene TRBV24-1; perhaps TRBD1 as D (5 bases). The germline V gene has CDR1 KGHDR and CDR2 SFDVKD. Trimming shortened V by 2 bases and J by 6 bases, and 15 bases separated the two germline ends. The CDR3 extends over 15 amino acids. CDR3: CATSDSDTPSPEAFF. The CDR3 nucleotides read TGTGCCACCAGTGATTCGGACACGCCTAGTCCTGAAGCTTTCTTT.

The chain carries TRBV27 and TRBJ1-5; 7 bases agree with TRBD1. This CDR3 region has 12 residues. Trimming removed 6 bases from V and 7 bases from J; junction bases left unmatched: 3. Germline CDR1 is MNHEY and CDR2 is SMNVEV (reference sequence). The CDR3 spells CASRQGVQPQHF. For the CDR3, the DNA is TGTGCCAGCAGGCAGGGGGTGCAGCCCCAGCATTTT.

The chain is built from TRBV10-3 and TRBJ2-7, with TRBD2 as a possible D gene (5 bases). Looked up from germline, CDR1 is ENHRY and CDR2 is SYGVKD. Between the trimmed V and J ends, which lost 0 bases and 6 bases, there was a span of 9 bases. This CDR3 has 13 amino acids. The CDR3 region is CAISESMRAEQYF. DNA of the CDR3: TGTGCCATCAGTGAGTCGATGAGGGCCGAGCAGTACTTC.

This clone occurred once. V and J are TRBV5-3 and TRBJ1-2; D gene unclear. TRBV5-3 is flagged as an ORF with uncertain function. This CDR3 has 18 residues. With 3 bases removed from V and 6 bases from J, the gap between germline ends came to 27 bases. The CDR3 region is CARSCDGWTVEGRNGYTF. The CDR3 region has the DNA TGTGCCAGAAGCTGCGACGGATGGACGGTGGAAGGGAGGAATGGCTACACCTTC.

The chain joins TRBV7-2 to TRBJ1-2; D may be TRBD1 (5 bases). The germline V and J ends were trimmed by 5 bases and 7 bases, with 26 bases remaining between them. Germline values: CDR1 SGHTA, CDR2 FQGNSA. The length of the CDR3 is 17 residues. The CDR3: CASSRDAIRALGGGYTF. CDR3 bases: TGTGCCAGCAGCAGAGATGCGATTAGGGCTCTCGGGGGTGGCTACACCTTC. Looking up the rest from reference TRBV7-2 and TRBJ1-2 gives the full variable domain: GAGVSQSPSNKVTEKGKDVELRCDPISGHTALYWYRQSLGQGLEFLIYFQGNSAPDKSGLPSDRFSAERTGGSVSTLTIQRTQQEDSAVYLCASSRDAIRALGGGYTFGSGTRLTVV.

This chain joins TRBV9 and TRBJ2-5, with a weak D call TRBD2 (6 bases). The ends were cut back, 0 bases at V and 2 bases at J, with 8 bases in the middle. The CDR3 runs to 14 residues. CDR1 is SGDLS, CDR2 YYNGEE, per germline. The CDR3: CASSVAGTQETQYF. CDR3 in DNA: TGTGCCAGCAGCGTAGCGGGGACTCAAGAGACCCAGTACTTC.

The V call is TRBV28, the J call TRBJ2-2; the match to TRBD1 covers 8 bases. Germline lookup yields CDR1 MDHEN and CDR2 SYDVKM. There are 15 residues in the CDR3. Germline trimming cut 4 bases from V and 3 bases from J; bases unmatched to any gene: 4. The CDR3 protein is CASSSGGLYTGELFF. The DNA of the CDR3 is TGTGCCAGCAGTTCAGGGGGCTTGTACACCGGGGAGCTGTTTTTT.

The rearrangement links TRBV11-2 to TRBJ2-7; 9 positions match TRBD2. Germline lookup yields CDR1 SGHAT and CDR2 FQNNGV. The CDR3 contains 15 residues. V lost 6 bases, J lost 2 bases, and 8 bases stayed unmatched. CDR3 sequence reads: CASRMTSGDPYEQYF. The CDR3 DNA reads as TGTGCCAGCAGGATGACTAGCGGCGACCCCTACGAGCAGTACTTC.

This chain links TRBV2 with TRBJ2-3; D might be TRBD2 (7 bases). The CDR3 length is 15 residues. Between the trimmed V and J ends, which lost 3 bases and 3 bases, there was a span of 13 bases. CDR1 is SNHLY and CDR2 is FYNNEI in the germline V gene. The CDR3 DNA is TGTGCCAGCAGTGATGGGGGGGCTGGGACAGATACGCAGTATTTT. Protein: CASSDGGAGTDTQYF.

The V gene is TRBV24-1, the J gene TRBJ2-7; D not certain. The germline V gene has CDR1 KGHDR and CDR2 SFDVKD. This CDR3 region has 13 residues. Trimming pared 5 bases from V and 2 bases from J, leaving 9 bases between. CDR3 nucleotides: TGTGCCACCAGTGTGGGCGCCGCCTACGAGCAGTACTTC. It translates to CATSVGAAYEQYF.

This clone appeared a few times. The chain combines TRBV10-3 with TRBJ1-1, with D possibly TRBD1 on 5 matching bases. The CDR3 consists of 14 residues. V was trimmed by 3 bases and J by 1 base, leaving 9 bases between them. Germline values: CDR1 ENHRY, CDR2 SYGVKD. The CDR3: CAISDARENTEAFF. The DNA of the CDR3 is TGTGCCATCAGTGATGCCAGGGAGAACACTGAAGCTTTCTTT.

The CDR3 protein is CASSFLPDRDNEQFF. CDR3 in DNA: TGTGCCAGCAGCTTCCTTCCGGACAGAGACAATGAGCAGTTCTTC. The V and J genes are TRBV7-6 and TRBJ2-1; D possibly corresponds to TRBD1 (6 bases). This CDR3 contains 15 residues. With 3 bases removed from V and 5 bases from J, the gap between germline ends came to 14 bases. CDR1 and CDR2 (germline): SGHVS, FNYEAQ.

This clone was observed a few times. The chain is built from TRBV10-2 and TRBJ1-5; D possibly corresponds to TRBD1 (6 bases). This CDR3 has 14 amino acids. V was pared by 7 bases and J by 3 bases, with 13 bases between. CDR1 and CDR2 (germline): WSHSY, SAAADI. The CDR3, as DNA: TGCGCCAGCAATCGGGGGGCGACCAATCAGCCCCAGCATTTT. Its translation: CASNRGATNQPQHF.

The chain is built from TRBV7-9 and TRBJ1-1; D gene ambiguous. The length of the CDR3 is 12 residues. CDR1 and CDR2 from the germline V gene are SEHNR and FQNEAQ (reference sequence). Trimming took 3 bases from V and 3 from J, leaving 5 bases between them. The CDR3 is CASSFSHTEAFF. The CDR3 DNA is TGTGCCAGCAGCTTTAGCCACACTGAAGCTTTCTTT.

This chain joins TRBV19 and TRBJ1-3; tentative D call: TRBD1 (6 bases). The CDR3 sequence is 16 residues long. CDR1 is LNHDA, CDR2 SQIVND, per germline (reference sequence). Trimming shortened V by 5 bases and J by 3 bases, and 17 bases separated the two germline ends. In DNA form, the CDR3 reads TGTGCCAGTAGTCCCTACCCACAGGGATTTGGAAACACCATATATTTT. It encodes CASSPYPQGFGNTIYF.

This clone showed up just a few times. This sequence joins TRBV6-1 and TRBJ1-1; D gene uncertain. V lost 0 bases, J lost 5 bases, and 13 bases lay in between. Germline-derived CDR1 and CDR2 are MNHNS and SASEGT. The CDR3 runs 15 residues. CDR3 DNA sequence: TGTGCCAGCAGTGAAGCGGGCCGAAGGTTGACTGAAGCTTTCTTT. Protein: CASSEAGRRLTEAFF.

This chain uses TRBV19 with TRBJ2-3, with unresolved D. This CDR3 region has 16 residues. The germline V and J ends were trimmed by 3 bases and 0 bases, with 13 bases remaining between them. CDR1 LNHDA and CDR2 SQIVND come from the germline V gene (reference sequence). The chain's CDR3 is CASSISVPPSTDTQYF. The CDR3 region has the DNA TGTGCCAGTAGTATTTCCGTCCCTCCTAGCACAGATACGCAGTATTTT.

CDR3 loop: CASTRQGYNEQFF. The CDR3 DNA sequence: TGTGCCAGCACGAGACAAGGATACAATGAGCAGTTCTTC. The chain links TRBV27 to TRBJ2-1; D ambiguous. CDR3 length: 13 amino acids. CDR1 MNHEY and CDR2 SMNVEV come from the germline V gene (reference sequence). The V gene lost 7 bases and the J gene lost 4 bases, with 11 bases spanning the gap.

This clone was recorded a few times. The CDR3 DNA reads as TGTGCCAGCAGTGAAGTGTTGCCCCGACTTACAAATCAGCCCCAGCATTTT. Translation gives CASSEVLPRLTNQPQHF. The J gene is TRBJ1-5, the V gene TRBV6-1; D unclear. Germline loops: CDR1 MNHNS, CDR2 SASEGT. Trimming took off 1 base at V and 4 bases at J, with 17 bases between the two ends. The CDR3 spans 17 residues.

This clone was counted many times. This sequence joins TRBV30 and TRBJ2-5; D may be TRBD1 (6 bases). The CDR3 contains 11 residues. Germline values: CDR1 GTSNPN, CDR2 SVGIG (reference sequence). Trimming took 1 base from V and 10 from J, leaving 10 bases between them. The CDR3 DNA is TGTGCCTGGAGTGGGGGGCGCGGCCAGTACTTC. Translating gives CAWSGGRGQYF.

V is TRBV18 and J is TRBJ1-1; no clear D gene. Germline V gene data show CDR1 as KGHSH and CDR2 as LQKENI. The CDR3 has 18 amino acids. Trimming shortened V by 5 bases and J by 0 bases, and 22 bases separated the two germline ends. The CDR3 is CASSGRRVAKPMNTEAFF. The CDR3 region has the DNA TGTGCCAGCTCAGGGAGACGAGTCGCAAAACCCATGAACACTGAAGCTTTCTTT.

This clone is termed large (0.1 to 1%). DNA for the CDR3: TGTGCCAGCACCAAACAGGGCATCACTGAAGCTTTCTTT. Translation gives CASTKQGITEAFF. The chain carries TRBV6-5 and TRBJ1-1, with D maybe TRBD1 (6 bases). Per the germline V gene, CDR1 is MNHEY and CDR2 is SVGAGI. This CDR3 has 13 amino acids. Trimming shortened V by 7 bases and J by 4 bases, and 13 bases separated the two germline ends.

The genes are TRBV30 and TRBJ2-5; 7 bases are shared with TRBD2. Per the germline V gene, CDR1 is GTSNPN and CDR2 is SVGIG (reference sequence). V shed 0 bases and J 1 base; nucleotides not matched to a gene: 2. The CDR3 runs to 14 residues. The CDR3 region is CAWSVRGVQETQYF. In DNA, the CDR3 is TGTGCCTGGAGTGTCCGGGGGGTCCAAGAGACCCAGTACTTC.

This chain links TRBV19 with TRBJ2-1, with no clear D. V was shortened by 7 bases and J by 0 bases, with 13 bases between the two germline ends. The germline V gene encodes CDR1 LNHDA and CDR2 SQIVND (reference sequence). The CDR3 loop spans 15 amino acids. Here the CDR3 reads CASMPEQSSYNEQFF. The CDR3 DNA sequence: TGTGCCAGTATGCCGGAACAGAGCTCCTACAATGAGCAGTTCTTC.

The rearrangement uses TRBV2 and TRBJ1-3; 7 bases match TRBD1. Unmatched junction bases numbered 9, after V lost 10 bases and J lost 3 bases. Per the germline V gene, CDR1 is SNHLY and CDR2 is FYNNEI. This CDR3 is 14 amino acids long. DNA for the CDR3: TGTGCCACCTCGGGACAGAACCTTGGAAACACCATATATTTT. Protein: CATSGQNLGNTIYF. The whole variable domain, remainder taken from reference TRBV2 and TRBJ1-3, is EPEVTQTPSHQVTQMGQEVILRCVPISNHLYFYWYRQILGQKVEFLVSFYNNEISEKSEIFDDQFSVERPDGSNFTLKIRSTKLEDSAMYFCATSGQNLGNTIYFGEGSWLTVV.

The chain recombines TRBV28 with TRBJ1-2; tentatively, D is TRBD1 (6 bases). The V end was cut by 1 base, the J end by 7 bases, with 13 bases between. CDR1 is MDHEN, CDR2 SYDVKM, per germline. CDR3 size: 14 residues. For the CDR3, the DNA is TGTGCCAGCAGTTTATCGGGGGGCGCAGGTGGCTACACCTTC. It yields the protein CASSLSGGAGGYTF.